This TCR beta chain was recovered during a study of blood T cell repertoires in COVID-19 (dated by TCRdb to 2018 to 2020). With regard to the full study: Samples from collaborators originated in the United States, Italy and Spain and spanned both the acute and convalescent phases of COVID-19. The material from the prospective study consisted of cDNA or gDNA derived from T cells, B-cell-depleted T cells, or PBMCs. The dataset comprised deeply sampled blood TCRbeta repertoires from subjects exposed to, actively infected with, or recovered from COVID-19. The repertoires were released in a freely available public database meant as a resource for research on the immune response to SARS-CoV-2. Samples came from the ongoing ImmuneRACE study (first 160 participants) plus 1,254 subjects from 6 global collaborators. Sample metadata almost always included a de-identified subject ID, COVID-19 status, age in years and sex. Where available, HLA class I and class II types were taken from metadata supplied by the sample provider and were not determined by assay-based typing.

With regard to this clone: There is no known antigen for this receptor. No much larger clone is present one base from it, and per-base qualities are unavailable.

TCRbeta CDR3 regions were amplified from genomic DNA by means of the immunoSEQ Assay, a bias-controlled multiplex PCR. The published analysis was carried out like this. Within the assay, amplification of reference gene primers was used to estimate how many nucleated cells each sample contained. To quantify the absolute abundance of each unique TCRbeta CDR3 rearrangement, sequence reads were collapsed and filtered. For each sample, productive Simpson clonality was calculated as the square root of Simpson's diversity index across productive rearrangements. TCRdb took over this immuneACCESS table, retaining in-frame rearrangements with V and J assigned. Such tables are incomplete; in checked studies, under half of the missing clones stem from an unresolved V gene, and the remainder is unexplained. Clone size and the V and J calls come from that table; the DNA yielded D and trimming. In all, the sample holds more than 250,000 clones, and more than 75% of those were seen once. 8.5% to 12% of the sample rests with the top ten.

Enrolling through a virtual design, the prospective study's participants ranged in age from roughly 18 to 89 years and lived across 24 United States geographic areas. In the prospective study, participants were assigned to cohorts based on the clinical history participants reported in a screening survey and a study questionnaire. Recovered participants in ImmuneRACE Cohort 3 were defined by two consecutive negative NP/OP PCR tests, clearance by a healthcare professional, or resolution of symptoms. Mobile phlebotomists in the prospective study collected whole blood, serum and a nasopharyngeal or oropharyngeal swab from every participant. Additional blood draws and questionnaires over an approximately 2-month period could optionally be provided by prospective study participants. Before DNA extraction, blood samples from the prospective study were shipped at room temperature or frozen. At the junction V is shortened by 6 bases and J by 3 bases, with 12 bases in between. The CDR3 contains 14 residues, cysteine and phenylalanine counted. The entry retains the CDR3 DNA only, 42 bases that are in frame from base 1. As encoded in the germline V gene, CDR1 is MNHEY while CDR2 is SVGAGI.

Paper-wide results and their limitations: How much clinical and demographic metadata was included differed by source and by participant, and the metadata was provided uncurated.

The specimen sequenced was PBMCs or T cells enriched from blood (not recorded which). This chain joins TRBV6-5 to TRBJ1-3, and perhaps TRBD1 as D gene, on 5 matching bases. The sequence was collected from a woman aged 18-30 years who had recovered from COVID-19. The DNA sequence is TGTGCCAGCAGCCTCCGGGGGGTTGGAAACACCATATATTTT. Its translation reads: CASSLRGVGNTIYF.